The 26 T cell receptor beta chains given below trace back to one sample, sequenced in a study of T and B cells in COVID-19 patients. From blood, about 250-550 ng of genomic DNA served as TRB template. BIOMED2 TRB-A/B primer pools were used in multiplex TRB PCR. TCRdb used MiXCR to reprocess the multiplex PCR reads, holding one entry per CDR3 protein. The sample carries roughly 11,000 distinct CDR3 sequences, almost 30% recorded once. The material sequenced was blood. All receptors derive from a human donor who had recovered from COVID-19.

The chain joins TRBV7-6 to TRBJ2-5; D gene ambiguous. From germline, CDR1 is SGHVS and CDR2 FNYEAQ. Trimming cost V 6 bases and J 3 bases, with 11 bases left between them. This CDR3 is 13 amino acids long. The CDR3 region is CASSLRVKETQYF. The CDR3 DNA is TGTGCCAGCAGTTTAAGGGTGAAAGAGACCCAGTACTTC.

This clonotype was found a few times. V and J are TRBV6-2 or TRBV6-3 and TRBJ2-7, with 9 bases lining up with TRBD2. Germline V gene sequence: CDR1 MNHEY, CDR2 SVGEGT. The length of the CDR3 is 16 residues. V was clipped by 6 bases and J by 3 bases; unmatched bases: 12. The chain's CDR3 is CASSRPTSGYSYEQYF. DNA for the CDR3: TGTGCCAGCAGCCGTCCGACTAGCGGATACAGCTACGAGCAGTACTTC.

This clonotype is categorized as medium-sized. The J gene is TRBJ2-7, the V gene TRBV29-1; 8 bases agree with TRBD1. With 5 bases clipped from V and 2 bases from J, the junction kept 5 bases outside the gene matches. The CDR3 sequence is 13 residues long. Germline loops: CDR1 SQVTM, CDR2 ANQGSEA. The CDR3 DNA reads TGCAGCGTTCGGACAGGGAGGACCTACGAGCAGTACTTC. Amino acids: CSVRTGRTYEQYF.

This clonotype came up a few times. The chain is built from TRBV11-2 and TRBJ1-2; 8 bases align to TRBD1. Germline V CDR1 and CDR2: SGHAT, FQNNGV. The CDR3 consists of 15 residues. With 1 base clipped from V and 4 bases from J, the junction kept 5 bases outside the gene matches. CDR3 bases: TGTGCCAGCAGCTTAGCAGCAGGGGGCGGCTATGGCTACACCTTC. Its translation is CASSLAAGGGYGYTF.

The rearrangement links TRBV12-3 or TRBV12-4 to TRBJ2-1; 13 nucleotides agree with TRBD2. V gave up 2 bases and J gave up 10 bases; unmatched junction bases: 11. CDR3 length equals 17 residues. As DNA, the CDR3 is TGTGCCAGCAGTTTAACTCCAGGACTAGCGGGAGCTAACGAGCAGTTCTTC. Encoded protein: CASSLTPGLAGANEQFF.

The CDR3: CASSPGGYATGGEEQYV. In nucleotides, the CDR3 is TGTGCCAGCAGCCCAGGGGGGTACGCTACGGGAGGGGAAGAGCAGTACGTC. This chain connects TRBV12-3 or TRBV12-4 to TRBJ2-7; perhaps TRBD2 as D (8 bases). V shed 6 bases and J shed 7 bases, with 28 bases lying between them. CDR3 length equals 17 residues.

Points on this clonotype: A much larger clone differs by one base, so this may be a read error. The CDR3 nucleotides are TGTGCCAGCAGCATAATAACTGAAGCTTTCTTT. This gives the protein CASSIITEAFF. V and J are TRBV11-1 and TRBJ1-1; D is uncertain. CDR1 and CDR2 from the germline V gene are SGHAT and FQDESV (reference sequence). V lost 5 bases and J 5 bases, leaving 6 bases between the germline ends. This CDR3 comprises 11 residues.

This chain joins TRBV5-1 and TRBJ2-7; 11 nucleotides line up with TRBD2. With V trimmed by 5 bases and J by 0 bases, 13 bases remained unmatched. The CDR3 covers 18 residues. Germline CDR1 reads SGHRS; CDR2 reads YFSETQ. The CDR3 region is CASSGTSGFLFLSYEQYV. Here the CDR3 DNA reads TGCGCCAGCAGTGGGACTAGCGGCTTTCTTTTTCTCTCCTACGAGCAGTACGTC.

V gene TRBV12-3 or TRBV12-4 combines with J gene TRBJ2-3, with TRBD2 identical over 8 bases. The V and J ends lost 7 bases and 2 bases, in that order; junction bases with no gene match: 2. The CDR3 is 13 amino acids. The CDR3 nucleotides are TGTGCCAGCATTAGCGGGACCACAGATACGCAGTATTTT. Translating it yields CASISGTTDTQYF.

The CDR3 coding sequence is TGTGTTATCAGAGGACAGGAAGGCACAGATACGCAGTATTTT. It codes for CVIRGQEGTDTQYF. This chain joins TRBV10-3 and TRBJ2-3; 7 bases fit TRBD1. The CDR3 is 14 residues long. Germline CDR1 ENHRY, CDR2 SYGVKD.

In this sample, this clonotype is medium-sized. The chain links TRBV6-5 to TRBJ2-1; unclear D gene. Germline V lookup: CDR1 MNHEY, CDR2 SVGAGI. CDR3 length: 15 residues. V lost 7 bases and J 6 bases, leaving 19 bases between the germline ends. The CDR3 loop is CASTVRATSFNEQFF. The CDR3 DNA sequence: TGTGCCAGCACCGTCCGTGCCACCTCTTTCAATGAGCAGTTCTTC.

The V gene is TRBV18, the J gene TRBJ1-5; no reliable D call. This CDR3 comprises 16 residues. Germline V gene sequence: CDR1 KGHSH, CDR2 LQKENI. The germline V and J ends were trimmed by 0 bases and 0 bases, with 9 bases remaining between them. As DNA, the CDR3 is TGTGCCAGCTCACCACCGCGGGGTGTTAGCAATCAGCCCCAGCATTTT. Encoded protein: CASSPPRGVSNQPQHF. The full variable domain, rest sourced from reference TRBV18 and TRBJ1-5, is NAGVMQNPRHLVRRRGQEARLRCSPMKGHSHVYWYRQLPEEGLKFMVYLQKENIIDESGMPKERFSAEFPKEGPSILRIQQVVRGDSAAYFCASSPPRGVSNQPQHFGDGTRLSIL.

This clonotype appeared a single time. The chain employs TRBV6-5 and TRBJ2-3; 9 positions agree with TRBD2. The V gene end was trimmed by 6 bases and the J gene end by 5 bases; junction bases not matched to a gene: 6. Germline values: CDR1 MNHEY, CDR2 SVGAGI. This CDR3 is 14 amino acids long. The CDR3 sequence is CASRDQLAGDTQYF. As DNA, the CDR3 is TGTGCCAGCAGGGACCAACTAGCGGGAGATACGCAGTATTTT.

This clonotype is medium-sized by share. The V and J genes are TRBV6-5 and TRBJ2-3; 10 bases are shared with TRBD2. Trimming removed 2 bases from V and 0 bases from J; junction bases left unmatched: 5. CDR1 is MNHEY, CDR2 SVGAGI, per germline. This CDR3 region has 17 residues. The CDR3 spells CASSYRTSGRSTDTQYF. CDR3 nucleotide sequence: TGTGCCAGCAGTTACCGGACTAGCGGACGTAGCACAGATACGCAGTATTTT.

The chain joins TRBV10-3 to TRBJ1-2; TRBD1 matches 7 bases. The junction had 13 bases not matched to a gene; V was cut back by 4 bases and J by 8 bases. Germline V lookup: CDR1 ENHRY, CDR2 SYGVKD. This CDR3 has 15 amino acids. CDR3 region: CAISAEGAHPGGYTF. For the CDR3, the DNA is TGTGCCATCAGTGCCGAGGGGGCGCATCCCGGGGGCTACACCTTC.

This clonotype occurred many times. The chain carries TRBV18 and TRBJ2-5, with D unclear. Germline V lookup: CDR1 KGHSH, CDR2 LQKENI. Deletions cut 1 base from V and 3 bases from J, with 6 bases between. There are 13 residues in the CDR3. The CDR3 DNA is TGTGCCAGCTCACCACGACCGGAAGAGACCCAGTACTTC. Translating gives CASSPRPEETQYF.

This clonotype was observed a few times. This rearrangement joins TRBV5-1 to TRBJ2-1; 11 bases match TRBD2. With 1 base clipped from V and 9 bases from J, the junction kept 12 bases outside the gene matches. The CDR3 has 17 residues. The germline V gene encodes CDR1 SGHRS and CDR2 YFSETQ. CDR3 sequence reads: CASSLPGTSGPQGEQFF. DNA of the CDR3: TGCGCCAGCAGCTTGCCTGGGACTAGCGGCCCTCAGGGTGAGCAGTTCTTC.

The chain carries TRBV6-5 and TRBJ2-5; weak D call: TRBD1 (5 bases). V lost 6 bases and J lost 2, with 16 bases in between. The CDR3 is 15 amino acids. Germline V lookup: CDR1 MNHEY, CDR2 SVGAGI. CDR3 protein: CASRTLGPDQETQYF. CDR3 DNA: TGTGCCAGCAGGACTTTGGGGCCGGATCAAGAGACCCAGTACTTC.

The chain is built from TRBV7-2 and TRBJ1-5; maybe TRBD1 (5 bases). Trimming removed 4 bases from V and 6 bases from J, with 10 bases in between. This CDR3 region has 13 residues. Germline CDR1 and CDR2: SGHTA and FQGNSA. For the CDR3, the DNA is TGTGCCAGCAGCTGGGGGGAGGGTCAGCCCCAGCATTTT. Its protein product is CASSWGEGQPQHF.

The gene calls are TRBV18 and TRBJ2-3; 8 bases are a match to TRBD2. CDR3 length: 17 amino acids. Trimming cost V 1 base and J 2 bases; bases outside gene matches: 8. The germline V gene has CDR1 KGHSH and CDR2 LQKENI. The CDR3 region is CASSPLLTSGSTDTQYF. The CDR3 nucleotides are TGTGCCAGCTCACCACTTTTAACTAGCGGATCCACAGATACGCAGTATTTT.

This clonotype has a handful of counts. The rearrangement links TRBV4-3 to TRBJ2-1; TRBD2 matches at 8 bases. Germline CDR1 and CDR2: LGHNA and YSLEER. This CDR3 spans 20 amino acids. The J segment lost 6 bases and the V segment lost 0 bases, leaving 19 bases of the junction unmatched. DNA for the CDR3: TGCGCCAGCAGCCAAGACTCGTTCGGAGGGGCGAGCGGGAGAGGCAATGAGCAGTTCTTC. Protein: CASSQDSFGGASGRGNEQFF.

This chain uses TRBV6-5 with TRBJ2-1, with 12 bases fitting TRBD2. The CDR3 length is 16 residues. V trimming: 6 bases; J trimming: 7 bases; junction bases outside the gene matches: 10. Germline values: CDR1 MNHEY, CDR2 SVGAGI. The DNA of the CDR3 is TGTGCCAGCAGGGCTGCTAGCGGGAGGGCCCAGAATGAGCAGTTCTTC. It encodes CASRAASGRAQNEQFF.

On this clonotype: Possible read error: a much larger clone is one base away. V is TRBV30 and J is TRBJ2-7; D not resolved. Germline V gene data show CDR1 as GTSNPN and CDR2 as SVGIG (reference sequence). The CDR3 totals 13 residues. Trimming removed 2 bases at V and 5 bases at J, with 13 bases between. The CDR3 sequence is CAWSTLGMDEQYF. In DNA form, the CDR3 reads TGTGCCTGGAGTACCCTAGGGATGGACGAGCAGTACTTC.

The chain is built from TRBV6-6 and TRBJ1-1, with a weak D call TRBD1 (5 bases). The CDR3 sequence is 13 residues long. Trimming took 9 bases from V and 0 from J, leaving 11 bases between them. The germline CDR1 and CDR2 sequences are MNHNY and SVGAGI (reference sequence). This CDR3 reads CASCPRVNTEAFF. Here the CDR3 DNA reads TGTGCCAGTTGTCCCAGGGTGAACACTGAAGCTTTCTTT.

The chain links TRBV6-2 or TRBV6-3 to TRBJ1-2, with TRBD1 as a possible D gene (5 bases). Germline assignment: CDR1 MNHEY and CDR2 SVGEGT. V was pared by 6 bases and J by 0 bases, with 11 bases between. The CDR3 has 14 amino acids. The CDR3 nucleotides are TGTGCCAGCAGAGGACACCCGCCTAACTATGGCTACACCTTC. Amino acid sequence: CASRGHPPNYGYTF.

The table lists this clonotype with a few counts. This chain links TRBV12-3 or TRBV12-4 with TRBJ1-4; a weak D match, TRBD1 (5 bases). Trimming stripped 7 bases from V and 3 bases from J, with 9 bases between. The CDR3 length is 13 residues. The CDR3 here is CASNGGANEKLFF. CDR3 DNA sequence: TGTGCCAGCAACGGGGGGGCTAATGAAAAACTGTTTTTT.